These 22 T cell receptor beta chains share one sample of origin, sequenced in a study of blood T cell repertoires in COVID-19. Only in-frame clones appear in the TCRdb table, and some are missing; sequencing was by immunoSEQ multiplex PCR. The sample shows over 250,000 clones, 70% to 90% of them seen only once. Specimen: PBMCs or T cells enriched from blood (not recorded which). The receptors stem from a woman aged 25 to 39 who had recovered from COVID-19.

To note about this clone: At the DNA level, this CDR3 is encoded by other sequences in the same sample as well. The rearrangement joins TRBV3-1 (or the pseudogene TRBV3-2) to TRBJ2-7; D ambiguous. This CDR3 is built from 12 residues. Germline values: CDR1 LGHDT, CDR2 YNNKEL (reference sequence). With 2 bases removed from V and 3 bases from J, the gap between germline ends came to 5 bases. The CDR3 region has the DNA TGTGCCAGCAGCCAATTAAACTACGAGCAGTACTTC. Its protein is CASSQLNYEQYF.

The chain uses TRBV7-3 and TRBJ2-1, with 8 bases lining up with TRBD1. Per germline, CDR1 SGHTA and CDR2 FQGTGA. This CDR3 spans 15 amino acids. The trim removed 5 bases at V and 5 bases at J, leaving 8 bases unmatched. The CDR3 coding sequence is TGTGCCAGCAGCCCGCGACAGGGGCTCGACAATGAGCAGTTCTTC. It codes for CASSPRQGLDNEQFF.

The chain carries TRBV7-2 and TRBJ1-2, with 10 bases that match TRBD1. CDR1 and CDR2 from the germline V gene are SGHTA and FQGNSA. With V trimmed by 6 bases and J by 5 bases, 9 bases remained unmatched. The CDR3 totals 15 residues. CDR3 in DNA: TGTGCCAGCAGACCCTCGTCGGGACAGGGGTATGGCTACACCTTC. This encodes CASRPSSGQGYGYTF.

A single count supports this clone. The chain links TRBV7-2 to TRBJ1-2; TRBD1 aligns across 8 bases. The CDR3 sequence is 15 residues long. CDR1 SGHTA and CDR2 FQGNSA come from the germline V gene. V lost 3 bases to trimming and J lost 4 bases; unmatched junction nucleotides: 7. CDR3 in amino acids: CASSFSGGAGYGYTF. CDR3 DNA: TGTGCCAGCAGCTTTTCAGGGGGCGCGGGCTATGGCTACACCTTC.

The chain has TRBV5-6 and TRBJ1-2; D is ambiguous. Germline CDR1 reads SGHDT; CDR2 reads YYEEEE. CDR3 length: 12 residues. With 4 bases removed from V and 8 bases from J, the gap between germline ends came to 12 bases. The CDR3 spells CASSLPTLGYTF. The CDR3 DNA sequence: TGTGCCAGCAGCCTACCGACATTGGGCTACACCTTC.

The gene calls are TRBV5-4 and TRBJ2-5; 11 bases align to TRBD2. The CDR3 length is 16 residues. Trimming at V came to 5 bases and at J to 5 bases, leaving 11 bases not matched to a gene. Germline-derived CDR1 and CDR2 are SGHNT and YYREEE (reference sequence). Written as DNA, the CDR3 is TGTGCCAGCAGTCCTAATAGCGGGGGGGCGCCTGAGACCCAGTACTTC. It is translated as CASSPNSGGAPETQYF.

This chain uses TRBV29-1 with TRBJ1-1, with 9 positions matching TRBD1. In germline, CDR1 is SQVTM, CDR2 ANQGSEA. There are 15 residues in the CDR3. J was trimmed by 3 bases and V by 5 bases; bases with no gene match: 10. Here the CDR3 reads CSVKVHRGLDTEAFF. Here the CDR3 DNA reads TGCAGCGTTAAGGTCCACAGGGGGCTTGACACTGAAGCTTTCTTT.

CDR3 nucleotide sequence: TGTGCCACCCTGCAGACAGGCCACTATGGCTACACCTTC. Encoded protein: CATLQTGHYGYTF. The V call is TRBV10-3, the J call TRBJ1-2; TRBD1 might be the D (6 bases). Trimming shortened V by 10 bases and J by 3 bases, and 15 bases separated the two germline ends. The germline CDR1 and CDR2 sequences are ENHRY and SYGVKD. The CDR3 has 13 residues.

A single count supports this clone. The chain has TRBV25-1 and TRBJ2-1; 8 positions match TRBD1. The germline gives CDR1 MGHDK, CDR2 SYGVNS. V dropped 7 bases and J dropped 10; count of bases not matched to a gene: 9. The CDR3 has 13 amino acids. The CDR3 loop reads CASTLLDRGEQFF. CDR3 nucleotides: TGTGCCAGCACCCTATTAGACAGGGGCGAGCAGTTCTTC.

This chain uses TRBV7-8 with TRBJ1-1; tentative D call: TRBD1 (5 bases). V shed 4 bases and J shed 1 base, with 13 bases lying between them. The CDR3 runs 15 residues. Germline-derived CDR1 and CDR2 are SGHVS and FQNEAQ. CDR3: CASSSRDGGNTEAFF. CDR3 nucleotides: TGTGCCAGCAGCTCCCGGGACGGGGGGAACACTGAAGCTTTCTTT.

The CDR3 DNA is TGTGCCAGCAGTCGACAGGTCAATCAGCCCCAGCATTTT. Protein product: CASSRQVNQPQHF. V is TRBV28 and J is TRBJ1-5, with a possible D match to TRBD1 (6 bases). Germline values: CDR1 MDHEN, CDR2 SYDVKM. This CDR3 contains 13 residues. Trimming left V 5 bases short and J 3 bases short, with 8 bases between.

The chain has TRBV19 and TRBJ1-6; D remains ambiguous. V was clipped by 4 bases and J by 0 bases, with 10 bases between them. Looked up from germline, CDR1 is LNHDA and CDR2 is SQIVND (reference sequence). This CDR3 has 16 amino acids. The CDR3 protein is CASSTHRSSYNSPLHF. DNA for the CDR3: TGTGCCAGTAGTACGCATAGAAGCTCCTATAATTCACCCCTCCACTTT.

This clone was observed a handful of times. This chain uses TRBV5-1 with TRBJ2-3; TRBD2 aligns across 10 bases. Germline CDR1 is SGHRS and CDR2 is YFSETQ. Trimming took 4 bases from V and 6 from J; bases not matched to a gene: 5. The CDR3 runs 14 residues. The CDR3 coding sequence is TGCGCCAGCAGCGGACTAGCGGAGTCGGATACGCAGTATTTT. Its translation: CASSGLAESDTQYF.

Comment on this clone: This specimen includes other DNA sequences encoding the same CDR3. This chain uses TRBV5-6 with TRBJ2-7, with D maybe TRBD1 (5 bases). CDR3 length: 13 amino acids. From germline, CDR1 is SGHDT and CDR2 YYEEEE. Between the trimmed V and J ends, which lost 0 bases and 2 bases, there was a span of 6 bases. The chain's CDR3 is CASSLGGPYEQYF. The DNA of the CDR3 is TGTGCCAGCAGCTTGGGGGGCCCCTACGAGCAGTACTTC.

This clone has a handful of counts. The chain is built from TRBV5-1 and TRBJ1-4; TRBD1 matches 7 bases. The CDR3 is made up of 14 amino acids. V shed 4 bases, J shed 8 bases, and the junction held 8 bases outside the gene matches. The germline CDR1 and CDR2 sequences are SGHRS and YFSETQ. CDR3 in amino acids: CASSRGQVREKLFF. In DNA form, the CDR3 reads TGCGCCAGCAGCCGAGGACAGGTACGCGAAAAACTGTTTTTT.

The gene calls are TRBV18 and TRBJ2-7, with D perhaps TRBD1 (6 bases). V lost 3 bases, J lost 2 bases, and 14 bases lay in between. The length of the CDR3 is 15 residues. The germline V gene has CDR1 KGHSH and CDR2 LQKENI. CDR3 DNA: TGTGCCAGCTCACCCCCTATGGACAGCACCTACGAGCAGTACTTC. It specifies CASSPPMDSTYEQYF.

V gene TRBV28 combines with J gene TRBJ2-4; D remains unclear. This CDR3 region has 11 residues. Looked up from germline, CDR1 is MDHEN and CDR2 is SYDVKM. The V gene lost 8 bases and the J gene lost 9 bases, with 11 bases spanning the gap. The CDR3 DNA follows: TGTGCCAGCGGGCTATCGAGCATTCAGTACTTC. Encoded protein: CASGLSSIQYF.

The rearrangement uses TRBV27 and TRBJ2-1; TRBD2 agrees at 8 bases. The CDR3 spans 14 residues. V was pared by 7 bases and J by 4 bases, with 6 bases of the junction left unmatched. The germline V gene encodes CDR1 MNHEY and CDR2 SMNVEV (reference sequence). The CDR3 region is CASNGGGLYNEQFF. The CDR3 nucleotides are TGTGCCAGCAATGGCGGGGGGCTTTACAATGAGCAGTTCTTC.

The chain links TRBV6-5 to TRBJ1-2; D remains ambiguous. Trimming pared 2 bases from V and 8 bases from J, leaving 18 bases between. The length of the CDR3 is 15 residues. Germline CDR1 reads MNHEY; CDR2 reads SVGAGI. The CDR3 coding sequence is TGTGCCAGCAGTTACGAAGGATCTGTCCAGCGCGGCTACACCTTC. The encoded protein is CASSYEGSVQRGYTF.

This chain links TRBV7-9 with TRBJ2-7; the D gene is possibly TRBD1 (6 bases). Germline values: CDR1 SEHNR, CDR2 FQNEAQ (reference sequence). V lost 4 bases, J lost 4 bases, and 14 bases lay in between. The length of the CDR3 is 14 residues. In DNA form, the CDR3 reads TGTGCCAGCAGCTCCCAGGGGAAGAGGTACGAGCAGTACTTC. As protein: CASSSQGKRYEQYF.

V gene TRBV28 combines with J gene TRBJ1-2; TRBD1 might be the D (5 bases). Looked up from germline, CDR1 is MDHEN and CDR2 is SYDVKM. The CDR3 length is 17 residues. V lost 1 base and J 2 bases, leaving 17 bases between the germline ends. CDR3 in DNA: TGTGCCAGCAGTTTATTGGGGGGGAGGGACGGCAACTATGGCTACACCTTC. Translating gives CASSLLGGRDGNYGYTF.

This rearrangement joins TRBV7-8 to TRBJ1-6, with a tentative D call TRBD1 (5 bases). V shed 1 base and J shed 10 bases, with 11 bases lying between them. The CDR3 length is 14 residues. The germline gives CDR1 SGHVS, CDR2 FQNEAQ. CDR3 sequence reads: CASSLEGDGSPLHF. In nucleotides, the CDR3 is TGTGCCAGCAGCTTAGAAGGGGATGGATCACCCCTCCACTTT.